This TCR beta chain was profiled in a study of low-dose radiotherapy and immunotherapy resistance in tumors. The wider study: In Cohort 2, 1 Gy per fraction was delivered every two weeks, for a total of 13 Gy over 26 weeks. One day prior to radiation and immunotherapy, intravenous cyclophosphamide at 200 mg/m2 was given, repeated every two weeks. For four cycles from cycle 1 day 1, patients took 300 mg oral aspirin daily.

This CDR3 comprises 14 residues. Germline V gives CDR1 MDHEN, CDR2 SYDVKM. Germline trimming cut 6 bases from V and 4 bases from J; bases unmatched to any gene: 5. Sample time point: after trial treatment. This sample's treatment: LDRT plus nivolumab, ipilimumab, low-dose cyclophosphamide and aspirin (RACIN trial). Donors received a regimen that comprised nivolumab, ipilimumab, aspirin, low-dose cyclophosphamide and low-dose radiotherapy. With a constant-region primer and a V-primer adapter, TCRs were subjected to roughly 18 PCR cycles of amplification. TCRdb redid the calling of the reads with MiXCR, one entry per CDR3 protein. This sample has some 52,000 distinct CDR3 sequences; approximately 31% occur once, and the top ten carry 8.2%.

The sequencing used PBMCs, collected after low-dose radiotherapy plus immunotherapy. The chain is built from TRBV28 and TRBJ1-4, with TRBD1 matching 7 bases. This TCR derives from a male donor with rectosigmoid adenocarcinoma. The CDR3 region has the DNA TGTGCCAGCAGCCCGGGACAGTTTAATGAAAAACTGTTTTTT. Protein: CASSPGQFNEKLFF.